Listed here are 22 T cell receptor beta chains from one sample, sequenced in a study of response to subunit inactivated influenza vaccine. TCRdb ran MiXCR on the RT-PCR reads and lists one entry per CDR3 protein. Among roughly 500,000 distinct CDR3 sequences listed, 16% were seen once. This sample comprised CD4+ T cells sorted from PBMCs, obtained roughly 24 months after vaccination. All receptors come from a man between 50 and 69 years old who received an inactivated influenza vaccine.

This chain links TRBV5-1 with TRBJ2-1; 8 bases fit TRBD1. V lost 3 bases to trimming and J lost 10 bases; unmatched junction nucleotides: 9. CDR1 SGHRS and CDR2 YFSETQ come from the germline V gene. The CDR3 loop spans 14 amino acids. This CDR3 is CASSSGQAGGEQFF. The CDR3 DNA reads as TGCGCCAGCAGCTCGGGACAGGCTGGGGGAGAGCAGTTCTTC.

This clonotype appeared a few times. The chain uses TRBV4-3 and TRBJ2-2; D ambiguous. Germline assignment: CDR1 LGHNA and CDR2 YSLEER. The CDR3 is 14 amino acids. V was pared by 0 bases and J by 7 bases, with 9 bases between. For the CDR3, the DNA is TGCGCCAGCAGCCAAGAGATAGCCGGCGGGGAGCTGTTTTTT. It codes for CASSQEIAGGELFF.

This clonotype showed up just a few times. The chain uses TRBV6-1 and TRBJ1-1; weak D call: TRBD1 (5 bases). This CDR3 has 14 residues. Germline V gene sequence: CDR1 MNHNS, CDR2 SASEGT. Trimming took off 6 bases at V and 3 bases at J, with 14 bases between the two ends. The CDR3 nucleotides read TGTGCCAGCAGCCCGGGGGGGGTGGACACTGAAGCTTTCTTT. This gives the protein CASSPGGVDTEAFF.

The CDR3: CSANRDPINYEQYF. The DNA for the CDR3 is TGCAGTGCCAACCGGGACCCAATCAACTACGAGCAGTACTTC. J is TRBJ2-7 and V is TRBV20-1; D possibly matches TRBD1 or TRBD2 (5 bases each). This CDR3 is 14 amino acids long. Between the trimmed V and J ends, which lost 6 bases and 3 bases, there was a span of 18 bases. Germline CDR1 is DFQATT and CDR2 is SNEGSKA (reference sequence).

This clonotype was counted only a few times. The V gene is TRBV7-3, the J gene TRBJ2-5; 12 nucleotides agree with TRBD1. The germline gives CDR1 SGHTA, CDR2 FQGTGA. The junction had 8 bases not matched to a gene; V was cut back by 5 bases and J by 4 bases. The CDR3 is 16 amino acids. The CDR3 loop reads CASSPGQGAFGETQYF. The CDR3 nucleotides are TGTGCCAGCAGCCCGGGACAGGGGGCGTTCGGAGAGACCCAGTACTTC.

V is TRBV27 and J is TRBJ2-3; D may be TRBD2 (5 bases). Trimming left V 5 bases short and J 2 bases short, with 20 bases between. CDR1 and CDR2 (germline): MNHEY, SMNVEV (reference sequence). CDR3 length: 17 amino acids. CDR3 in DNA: TGTGCCAGCAGTCACGAGCGGAACACTACCAACACAGATACGCAGTATTTT. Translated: CASSHERNTTNTDTQYF.

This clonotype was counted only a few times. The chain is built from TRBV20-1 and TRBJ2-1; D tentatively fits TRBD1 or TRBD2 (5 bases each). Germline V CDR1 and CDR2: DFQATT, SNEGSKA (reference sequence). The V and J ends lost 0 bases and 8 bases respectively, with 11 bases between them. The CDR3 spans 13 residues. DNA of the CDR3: TGCAGTGCTAGAGATCCCCGGGGCTATGAGCAGTTCTTC. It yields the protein CSARDPRGYEQFF.

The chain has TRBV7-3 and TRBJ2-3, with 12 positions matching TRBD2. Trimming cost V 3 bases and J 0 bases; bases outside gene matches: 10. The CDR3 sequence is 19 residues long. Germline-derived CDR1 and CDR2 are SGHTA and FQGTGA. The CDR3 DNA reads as TGTGCCAGCAGCTTGGAGACTAGCGGGAGAAGGGAAAGCACAGATACGCAGTATTTT. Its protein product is CASSLETSGRRESTDTQYF.

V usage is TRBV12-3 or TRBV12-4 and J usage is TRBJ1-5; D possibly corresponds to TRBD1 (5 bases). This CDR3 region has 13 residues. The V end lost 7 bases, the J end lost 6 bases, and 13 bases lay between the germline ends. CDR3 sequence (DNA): TGTGCCAGCACTATTTCAGGGTTTCAGCCCCAGCATTTT. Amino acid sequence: CASTISGFQPQHF.

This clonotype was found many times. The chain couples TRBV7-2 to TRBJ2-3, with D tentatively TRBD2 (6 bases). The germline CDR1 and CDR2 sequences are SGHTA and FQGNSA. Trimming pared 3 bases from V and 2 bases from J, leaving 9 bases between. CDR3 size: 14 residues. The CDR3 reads CASSFSGFTDTQYF. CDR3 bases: TGTGCCAGCAGCTTTAGCGGTTTCACAGATACGCAGTATTTT.

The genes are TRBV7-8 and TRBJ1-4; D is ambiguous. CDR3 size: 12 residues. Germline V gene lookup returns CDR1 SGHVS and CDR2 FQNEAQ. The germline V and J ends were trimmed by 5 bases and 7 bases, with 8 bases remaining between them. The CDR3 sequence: CASSPVVEKLFF. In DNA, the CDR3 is TGTGCCAGCAGCCCAGTGGTTGAAAAACTGTTTTTT.

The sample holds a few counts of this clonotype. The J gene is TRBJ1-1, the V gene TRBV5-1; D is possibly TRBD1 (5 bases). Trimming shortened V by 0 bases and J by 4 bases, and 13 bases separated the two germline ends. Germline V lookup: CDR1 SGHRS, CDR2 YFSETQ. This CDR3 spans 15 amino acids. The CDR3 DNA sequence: TGCGCCAGCAGCTTGGCCGTTGGCGGGGGCACTGAAGCTTTCTTT. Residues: CASSLAVGGGTEAFF.

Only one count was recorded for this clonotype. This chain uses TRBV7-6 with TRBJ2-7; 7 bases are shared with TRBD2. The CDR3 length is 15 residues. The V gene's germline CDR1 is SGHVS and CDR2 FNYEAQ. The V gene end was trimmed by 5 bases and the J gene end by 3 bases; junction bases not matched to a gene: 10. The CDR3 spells CASSPRTRGFYEQYF. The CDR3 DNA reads TGTGCCAGCAGCCCCCGGACTAGAGGCTTCTACGAGCAGTACTTC.

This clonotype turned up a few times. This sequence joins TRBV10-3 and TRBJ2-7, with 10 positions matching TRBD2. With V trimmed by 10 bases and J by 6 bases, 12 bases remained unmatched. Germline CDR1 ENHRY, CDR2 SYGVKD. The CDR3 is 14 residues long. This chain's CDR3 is CATRASGGASEQYF. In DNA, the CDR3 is TGTGCCACCCGAGCCAGCGGGGGGGCCTCCGAGCAGTACTTC.

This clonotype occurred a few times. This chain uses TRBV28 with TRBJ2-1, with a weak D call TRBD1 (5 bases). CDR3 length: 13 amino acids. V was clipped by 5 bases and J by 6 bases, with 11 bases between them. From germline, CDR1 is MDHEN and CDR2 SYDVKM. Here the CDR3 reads CASSRPTANEQFF. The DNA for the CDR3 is TGTGCCAGCAGTCGGCCGACAGCCAATGAGCAGTTCTTC.

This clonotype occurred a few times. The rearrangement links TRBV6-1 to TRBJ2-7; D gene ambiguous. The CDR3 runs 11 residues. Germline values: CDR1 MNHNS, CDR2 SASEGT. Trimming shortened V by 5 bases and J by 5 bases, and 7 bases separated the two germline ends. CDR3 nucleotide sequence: TGTGCCAGCAGTCCTAGTCACGAGCAGTACTTC. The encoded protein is CASSPSHEQYF.

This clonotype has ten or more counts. CDR3 coding DNA: TGCAGTGCTAGAGATCTTTTAGTCTCCTACGAGCAGTACTTC. Translating it yields CSARDLLVSYEQYF. J is TRBJ2-7 and V is TRBV20-1, with D hard to call. The CDR3 is made up of 14 amino acids. The germline V gene has CDR1 DFQATT and CDR2 SNEGSKA (reference sequence). Trimming removed 0 bases from V and 0 bases from J, with 9 bases in between.

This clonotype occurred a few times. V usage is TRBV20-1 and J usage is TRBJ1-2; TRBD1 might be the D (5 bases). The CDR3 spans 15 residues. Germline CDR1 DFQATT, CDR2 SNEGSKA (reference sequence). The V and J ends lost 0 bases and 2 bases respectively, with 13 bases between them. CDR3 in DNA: TGCAGTGCTAGAGATCACGGGGGAACAAACTATGGCTACACCTTC. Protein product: CSARDHGGTNYGYTF.

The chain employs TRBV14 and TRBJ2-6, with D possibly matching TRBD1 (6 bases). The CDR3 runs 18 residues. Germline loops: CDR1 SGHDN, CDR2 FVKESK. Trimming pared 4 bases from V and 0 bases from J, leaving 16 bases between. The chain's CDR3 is CASSPWGRGGSGANVLTF. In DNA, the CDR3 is TGTGCCAGCAGCCCTTGGGGCCGAGGGGGCTCTGGGGCCAACGTCCTGACTTTC.

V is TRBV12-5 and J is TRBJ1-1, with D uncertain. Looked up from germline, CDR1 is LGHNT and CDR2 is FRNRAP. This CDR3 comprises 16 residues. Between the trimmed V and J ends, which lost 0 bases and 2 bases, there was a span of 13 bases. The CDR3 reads CASGLVRVERNTEAFF. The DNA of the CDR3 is TGTGCTAGTGGTTTGGTACGGGTGGAACGAAACACTGAAGCTTTCTTT.

The chain's CDR3 is CSATDRQETQYF. CDR3 in DNA: TGCAGTGCCACGGACAGGCAAGAGACCCAGTACTTC. This chain links TRBV20-1 with TRBJ2-5; 7 nucleotides agree with TRBD1. CDR1 is DFQATT and CDR2 is SNEGSKA in the germline V gene (reference sequence). This CDR3 comprises 12 residues. The trim removed 6 bases at V and 2 bases at J, leaving 3 bases unmatched.

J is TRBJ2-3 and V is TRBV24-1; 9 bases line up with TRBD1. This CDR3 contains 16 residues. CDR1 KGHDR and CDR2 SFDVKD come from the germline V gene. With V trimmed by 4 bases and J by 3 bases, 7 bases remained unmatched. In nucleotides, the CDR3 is TGTGCCACCAGTGACCCCGGACAGGGGTTAACAGATACGCAGTATTTT. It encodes CATSDPGQGLTDTQYF.